The next 12 T cell receptor beta chains were all read from a single sample in a study of OX40 agonist ivuxolimab in advanced cancers. Data came from immunoSEQ multiplex PCR; TCRdb stores just in-frame clones and leaves some out. Among about 36,000 clones, nearly 80% were seen once, and the ten largest hold roughly 13%. The sample here was CD4+ or CD8+ T cells sorted from blood, taken in a trial of the OX40 agonist ivuxolimab. These TCRs come from an adult with an advanced solid tumor such as melanoma, head and neck, liver or kidney cancer.

This clone showed up just a few times. Written as DNA, the CDR3 is TGTGCCAGCAGTTCCCCCCTAGCGCTGGAAAGGGCAGATACGCAGTATTTT. The encoded protein is CASSSPLALERADTQYF. This chain joins TRBV28 and TRBJ2-3; the D gene is possibly TRBD2 (6 bases). V was shortened by 4 bases and J by 4 bases, with 21 bases between the two germline ends. Germline loops: CDR1 MDHEN, CDR2 SYDVKM. This CDR3 spans 17 amino acids.

This CDR3 reads CATSRGQGTTNEKLFF. The CDR3 coding sequence is TGTGCCACCAGCAGAGGACAGGGTACGACTAATGAAAAACTGTTTTTT. The J gene is TRBJ1-4, the V gene TRBV15, with TRBD1 matching over 7 bases. CDR1 and CDR2 from the germline V gene are LNHNV and YYDKDF (reference sequence). This CDR3 has 16 residues. Trimming took 1 base from V and 2 from J; bases not matched to a gene: 4.

This clone was seen once. V and J are TRBV30 and TRBJ1-3, with D unresolved. Germline V CDR1 and CDR2: GTSNPN, SVGIG (reference sequence). V dropped 7 bases and J dropped 0 bases, with 13 bases sitting between them. This CDR3 spans 14 amino acids. CDR3 bases: TGTGCCTCTAGGGAGGGCCCCTCTGGAAACACCATATATTTT. Translating gives CASREGPSGNTIYF.

J is TRBJ2-7 and V is TRBV29-1; 9 bases line up with TRBD1. Per germline, CDR1 SQVTM and CDR2 ANQGSEA. V lost 6 bases and J lost 4; bases outside the gene matches: 10. This CDR3 is 14 amino acids long. CDR3 in amino acids: CSVLEQGAAYEQYF. CDR3 sequence (DNA): TGCAGCGTACTCGAACAGGGGGCGGCTTACGAGCAGTACTTC.

This chain joins TRBV6-5 and TRBJ1-1; a possible D gene is TRBD1 (6 bases). V was trimmed by 6 bases and J by 0 bases, leaving 11 bases between them. Germline V CDR1 and CDR2: MNHEY, SVGAGI. This CDR3 has 14 amino acids. CDR3 protein: CASSPGQLNTEAFF. The CDR3 nucleotides are TGTGCCAGCAGCCCCGGACAGTTGAACACTGAAGCTTTCTTT.

The rearrangement links TRBV30 to TRBJ2-7; D call uncertain. Germline loops: CDR1 GTSNPN, CDR2 SVGIG (reference sequence). Trimming left V 3 bases short and J 1 base short, with 10 bases between. This CDR3 is built from 13 residues. The CDR3: CAWRSSGSYEQYF. The CDR3 nucleotides read TGTGCCTGGAGGTCTTCAGGTTCCTACGAGCAGTACTTC. Full variable domain (missing parts from reference TRBV30 and TRBJ2-7): SQTIHQWPATLVQPVGSPLSLECTVEGTSNPNLYWYRQAAGRGLQLLFYSVGIGQISSEVPQNLSASRPQDRQFILSSKKLLLSDSGFYLCAWRSSGSYEQYFGPGTRLTVT.

This rearrangement joins TRBV28 to TRBJ1-2; possibly TRBD1 for D (6 bases). This CDR3 is 15 amino acids long. Germline V gene lookup returns CDR1 MDHEN and CDR2 SYDVKM. The V end was cut by 6 bases, the J end by 0 bases, with 14 bases between. CDR3 loop: CASRYRVGSNYGYTF. DNA for the CDR3: TGTGCCAGCAGGTACAGGGTAGGCTCTAACTATGGCTACACCTTC.

This chain links TRBV4-2 with TRBJ2-5; TRBD2 agrees at 10 bases. The J call may be wrong; the DNA end is better matched by TRBJ2-7. This CDR3 has 17 residues. From germline, CDR1 is LGHNA and CDR2 YNFKEQ. CDR3 sequence (DNA): TGTGCCAGCAGCCAAGACCCAGGTGGAGCGGGAGGGAACGAGCAGTACTTC. This sequence encodes CASSQDPGGAGGNEQYF.

In its sample, this clone was seen once. The chain uses TRBV28 and TRBJ1-6; TRBD1 might be the D (6 bases). V gave up 1 base and J gave up 5 bases, with 9 bases separating them. The CDR3 loop spans 15 amino acids. Germline V gene lookup returns CDR1 MDHEN and CDR2 SYDVKM. The CDR3 coding sequence is TGTGCCAGCAGTTTATTACAGGGACATAATTCACCCCTCCACTTT. Protein product: CASSLLQGHNSPLHF.

The chain uses TRBV5-6 and TRBJ1-2; TRBD1 agrees at 11 bases. Germline lookup yields CDR1 SGHDT and CDR2 YYEEEE. V lost 5 bases to trimming and J lost 8 bases; unmatched junction nucleotides: 8. The CDR3 is made up of 14 amino acids. DNA for the CDR3: TGTGCCAGCAGACCAGGACAGGGGGCTGTGGGCTACACCTTC. Translation gives CASRPGQGAVGYTF.

The chain couples TRBV7-9 to TRBJ1-5; a possible D gene is TRBD1 (5 bases). This CDR3 spans 14 amino acids. V was shortened by 5 bases and J by 3 bases, with 11 bases between the two germline ends. CDR1 and CDR2 (germline): SEHNR, FQNEAQ (reference sequence). CDR3 in amino acids: CASSPGTVNQPQHF. The CDR3 DNA is TGTGCCAGCAGCCCAGGGACGGTCAATCAGCCCCAGCATTTT.

This rearrangement joins TRBV5-5 to TRBJ2-5; the D call may be TRBD1 or TRBD2 (6 bases each). V was trimmed by 5 bases and J by 0 bases, leaving 11 bases between them. This CDR3 contains 14 residues. CDR1 is SGHKS, CDR2 YYEKEE, per germline (reference sequence). Here the CDR3 reads CASRRGTNQETQYF. The DNA for the CDR3 is TGTGCCAGCAGACGCGGGACAAACCAAGAGACCCAGTACTTC.